Shown below are 19 T cell receptor beta chains from a single sample sequenced in a study of T cells in severe cutaneous drug reactions. Libraries were made by iRepertoire multiplex PCR with TCR subtype-specific primers for bulk and single-cell sequencing. Following a re-call of the multiplex PCR reads, TCRdb has one entry per CDR3 protein and lacks DNA. The sample totals more than 20,000 distinct CDR3 sequences. Sequenced patients had Stevens-Johnson syndrome or toxic epidermal necrolysis caused by carbamazepine. The sequenced sample was PBMCs. Receptors originate from a human donor with toxic epidermal necrolysis, a severe cutaneous drug reaction.

The rearrangement joins TRBV7-9 to TRBJ2-1; lacking DNA, the TRBD1 call made by TCRdb goes unchecked. The CDR3 is 15 residues long. Per germline, CDR1 SEHNR and CDR2 FQNEAQ (reference sequence). Here the CDR3 reads CASSPFGTGRNEQFF.

V usage is TRBV28 and J usage is TRBJ1-5; TCRdb picks TRBD1, but there is no DNA to check that call. This CDR3 comprises 15 residues. The germline gives CDR1 MDHEN, CDR2 SYDVKM. This chain's CDR3 is CASSLGGVSNQPQHF.

This rearrangement joins TRBV20-1 to TRBJ2-7. The CDR3 runs to 13 residues. Germline V lookup: CDR1 DFQATT, CDR2 SNEGSKA (reference sequence). CDR3 in amino acids: CSARDRLDYEQYF.

CDR3 region: CSAPPPGAGYSNQPQHF. The V gene is TRBV20-1, the J gene TRBJ1-5; the D gene TCRdb calls, TRBD1, cannot be checked with no DNA. The CDR3 contains 17 residues. Per the germline V gene, CDR1 is DFQATT and CDR2 is SNEGSKA (reference sequence).

This chain connects TRBV5-1 to TRBJ1-2; without DNA, the TCRdb call of TRBD1 cannot be checked. The CDR3 extends over 14 amino acids. Germline CDR1 SGHRS, CDR2 YFSETQ. CDR3 amino acids: CASSQDRTRSGYTF.

The chain has TRBV4-1 and TRBJ2-5; TCRdb's D call, TRBD1, is unchecked because there is no DNA. Germline-derived CDR1 and CDR2 are MGHRA and YSYEKL. This CDR3 has 18 residues. CDR3 loop: CASSQEQYTPDRVETQYF.

V and J are TRBV12-3 or TRBV12-4 and TRBJ2-7; TCRdb lists TRBD1, though no DNA is available to test this call. This CDR3 has 17 amino acids. CDR3 residues: CASSFQGSTSGVYEQYF.

CDR3 amino acids: CASSWEGQGYHGYTF. This chain uses TRBV5-1 with TRBJ1-2; TCRdb calls TRBD1, which cannot be checked without DNA. CDR3 length equals 15 residues. The germline V gene has CDR1 SGHRS and CDR2 YFSETQ.

Considering frequency, this clonotype is medium-sized. The chain combines TRBV2 with TRBJ2-1; TCRdb's D call, TRBD2, is unchecked because there is no DNA. The CDR3 totals 16 residues. Germline lookup yields CDR1 SNHLY and CDR2 FYNNEI. The CDR3: CASVGLSGARYNEQFF.

The genes are TRBV20-1 and TRBJ2-7. This CDR3 has 11 residues. Germline CDR1 reads DFQATT; CDR2 reads SNEGSKA (reference sequence). CDR3 in amino acids: CSARDAYEQYF.

The chain has TRBV5-1 and TRBJ2-1; TCRdb lists TRBD2, though no DNA is available to test this call. This CDR3 has 16 residues. Looked up from germline, CDR1 is SGHRS and CDR2 is YFSETQ. CDR3 residues: CASSRDAGGSYNEQFF.

This chain links TRBV19 with TRBJ2-1. CDR1 and CDR2 (germline): LNHDA, SQIVND (reference sequence). The CDR3 runs 14 residues. The CDR3 protein is CASSITRRDYEQFF.

The rearrangement joins TRBV12-3 or TRBV12-4 to TRBJ1-1; TCRdb's D call of TRBD1 is untestable without DNA. The CDR3 runs 14 residues. CDR3 sequence reads: CASSPGPGRPEAFF.

The genes are TRBV28 and TRBJ2-1. Germline CDR1 MDHEN, CDR2 SYDVKM. The CDR3 runs 16 residues. The CDR3 sequence: CASSLWRGSSYNEQFF.

The chain couples TRBV20-1 to TRBJ2-4; no DNA is available, so the TRBD1 call from TCRdb remains unchecked. The CDR3 sequence is 12 residues long. Germline V gene data show CDR1 as DFQATT and CDR2 as SNEGSKA (reference sequence). This CDR3 is CSARFSGRIQYF.

The CDR3 protein is CSANGQEGGRGGYTF. The chain combines TRBV20-1 with TRBJ1-2; the D gene TCRdb calls, TRBD1, cannot be checked with no DNA. Germline V lookup: CDR1 DFQATT, CDR2 SNEGSKA (reference sequence). The CDR3 totals 15 residues.

V and J are TRBV29-1 and TRBJ1-2; TCRdb lists TRBD1, though no DNA is available to test this call. The CDR3 spans 11 residues. In germline, CDR1 is SQVTM, CDR2 ANQGSEA. The CDR3 spells CSVSGGRGYTF.

The genes are TRBV6-6 and TRBJ2-1. The CDR3 extends over 15 amino acids. CDR1 and CDR2 from the germline V gene are MNHNY and SVGAGI (reference sequence). The CDR3 is CASSYRVNSYNEQFF.

This clonotype is medium-sized by frequency. The chain has TRBV2 and TRBJ1-5; lacking DNA, the TRBD1 call made by TCRdb goes unchecked. The CDR3 sequence is 14 residues long. Germline V gene lookup returns CDR1 SNHLY and CDR2 FYNNEI. CDR3 protein: CASRLGLPDQPQHF.